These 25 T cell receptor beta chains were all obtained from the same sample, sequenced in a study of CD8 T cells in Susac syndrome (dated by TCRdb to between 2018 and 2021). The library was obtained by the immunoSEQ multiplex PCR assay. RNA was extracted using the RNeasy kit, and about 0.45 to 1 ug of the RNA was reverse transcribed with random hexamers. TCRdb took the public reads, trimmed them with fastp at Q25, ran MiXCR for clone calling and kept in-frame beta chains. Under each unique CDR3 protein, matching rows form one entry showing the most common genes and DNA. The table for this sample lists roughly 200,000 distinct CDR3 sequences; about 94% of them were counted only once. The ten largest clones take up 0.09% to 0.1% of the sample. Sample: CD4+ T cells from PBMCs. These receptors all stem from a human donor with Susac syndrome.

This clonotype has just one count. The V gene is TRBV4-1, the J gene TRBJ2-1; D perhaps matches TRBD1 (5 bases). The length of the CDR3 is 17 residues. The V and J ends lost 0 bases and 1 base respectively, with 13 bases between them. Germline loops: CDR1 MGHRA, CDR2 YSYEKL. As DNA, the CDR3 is TGCGCCAGCAGCCAAGATCCCCTCCGGACATCCTACAATGAGCAGTTCTTC. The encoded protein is CASSQDPLRTSYNEQFF.

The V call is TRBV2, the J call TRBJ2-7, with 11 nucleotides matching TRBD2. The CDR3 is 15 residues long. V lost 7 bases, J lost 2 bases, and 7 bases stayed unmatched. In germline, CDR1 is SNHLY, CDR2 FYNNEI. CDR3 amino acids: CASMSVAGGPYEQYF. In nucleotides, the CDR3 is TGTGCCAGCATGTCGGTAGCGGGAGGGCCCTACGAGCAGTACTTC.

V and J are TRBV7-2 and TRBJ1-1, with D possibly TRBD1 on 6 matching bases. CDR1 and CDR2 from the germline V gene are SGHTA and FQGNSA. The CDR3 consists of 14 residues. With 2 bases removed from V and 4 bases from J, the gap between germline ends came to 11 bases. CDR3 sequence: CASSLYREGTEAFF. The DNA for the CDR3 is TGTGCCAGCAGCTTATACAGGGAAGGCACTGAAGCTTTCTTT.

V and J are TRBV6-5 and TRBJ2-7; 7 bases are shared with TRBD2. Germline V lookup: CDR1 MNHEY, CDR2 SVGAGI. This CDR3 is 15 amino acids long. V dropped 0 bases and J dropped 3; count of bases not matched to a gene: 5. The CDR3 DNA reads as TGTGCCAGCAGTTACTCGGAAGGGAGGGTCTACGAGCAGTACTTC. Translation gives CASSYSEGRVYEQYF.

CDR3 sequence reads: CASSLHGETQYF. CDR3 bases: TGTGCCAGCAGCCTACACGGGGAGACCCAGTACTTC. J is TRBJ2-5 and V is TRBV12-3 or TRBV12-4; D unclear. This CDR3 has 12 residues. The germline V and J ends were trimmed by 6 bases and 5 bases, with 10 bases remaining between them.

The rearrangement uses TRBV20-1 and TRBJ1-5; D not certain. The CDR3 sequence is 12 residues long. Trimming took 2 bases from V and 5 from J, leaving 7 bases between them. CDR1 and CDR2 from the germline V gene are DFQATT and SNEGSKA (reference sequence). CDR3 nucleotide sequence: TGCAGTGCTAGAAGCCGAGATCAGCCCCAGCATTTT. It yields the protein CSARSRDQPQHF.

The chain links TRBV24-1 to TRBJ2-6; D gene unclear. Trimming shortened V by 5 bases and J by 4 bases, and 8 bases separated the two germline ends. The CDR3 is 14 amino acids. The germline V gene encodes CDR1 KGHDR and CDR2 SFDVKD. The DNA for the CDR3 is TGTGCCACCAGTGCAGGCGTCGGGGCCAACGTCCTGACTTTC. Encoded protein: CATSAGVGANVLTF.

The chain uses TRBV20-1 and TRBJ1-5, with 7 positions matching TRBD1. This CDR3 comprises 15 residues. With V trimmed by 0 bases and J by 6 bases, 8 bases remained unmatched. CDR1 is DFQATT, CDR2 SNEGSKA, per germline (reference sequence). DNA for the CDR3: TGCAGTGCTAGAGAAAGAGGACAGGAACGTCAGCCCCAGCATTTT. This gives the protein CSARERGQERQPQHF.

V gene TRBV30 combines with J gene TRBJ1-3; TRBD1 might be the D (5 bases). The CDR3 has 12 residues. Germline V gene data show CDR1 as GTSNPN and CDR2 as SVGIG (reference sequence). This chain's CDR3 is CASGGAGNTIYF. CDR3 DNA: TGTGCTTCCGGGGGAGCTGGAAACACCATATATTTT.

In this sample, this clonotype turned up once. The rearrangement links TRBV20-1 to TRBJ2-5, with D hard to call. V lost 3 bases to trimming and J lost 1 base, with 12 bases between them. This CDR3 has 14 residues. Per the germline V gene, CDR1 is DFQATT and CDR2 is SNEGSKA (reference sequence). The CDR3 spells CSASWRRTQETQYF. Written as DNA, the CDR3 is TGCAGTGCTAGTTGGAGACGGACCCAAGAGACCCAGTACTTC.

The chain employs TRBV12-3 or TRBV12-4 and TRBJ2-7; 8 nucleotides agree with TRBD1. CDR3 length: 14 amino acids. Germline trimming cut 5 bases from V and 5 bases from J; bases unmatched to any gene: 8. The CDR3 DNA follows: TGTGCCAGCAGTGGCGGGACAGGACCCAACGAGCAGTACTTC. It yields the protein CASSGGTGPNEQYF.

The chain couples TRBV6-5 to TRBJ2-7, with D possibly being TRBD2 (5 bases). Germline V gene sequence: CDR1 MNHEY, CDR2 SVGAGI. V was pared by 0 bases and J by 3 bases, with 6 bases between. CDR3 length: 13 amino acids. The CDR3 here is CASSYSRDYEQYF. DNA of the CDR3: TGTGCCAGCAGTTACTCCCGGGACTACGAGCAGTACTTC.

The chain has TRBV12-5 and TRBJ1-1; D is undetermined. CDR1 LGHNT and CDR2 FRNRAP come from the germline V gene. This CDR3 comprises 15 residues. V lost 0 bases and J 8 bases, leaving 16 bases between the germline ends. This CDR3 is CASGLVPRITVEAFF. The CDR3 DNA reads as TGTGCTAGTGGTTTGGTACCCCGGATTACTGTAGAAGCTTTCTTT.

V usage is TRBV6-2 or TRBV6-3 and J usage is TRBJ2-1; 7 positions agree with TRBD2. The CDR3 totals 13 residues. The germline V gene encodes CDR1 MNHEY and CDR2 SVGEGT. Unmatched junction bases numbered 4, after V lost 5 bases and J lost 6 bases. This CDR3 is CASSGGVSNEQFF. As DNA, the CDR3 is TGTGCCAGCAGTGGGGGGGTATCCAATGAGCAGTTCTTC.

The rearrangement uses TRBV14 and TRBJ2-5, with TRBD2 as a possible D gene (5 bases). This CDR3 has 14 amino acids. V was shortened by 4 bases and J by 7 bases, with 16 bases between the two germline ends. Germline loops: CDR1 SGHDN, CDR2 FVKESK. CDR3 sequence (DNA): TGTGCCAGCAGCCCCCAGAGAGGGAGTGGGACCCAGTACTTC. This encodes CASSPQRGSGTQYF.

The DNA for the CDR3 is TGCAGTGCTAGCCGGGACAGGGTCACTGAAGCTTTCTTT. As protein: CSASRDRVTEAFF. The chain joins TRBV20-1 to TRBJ1-1; 9 bases are a match to TRBD1. This CDR3 has 13 amino acids. The V gene end was trimmed by 3 bases and the J gene end by 4 bases; junction bases not matched to a gene: 3. Per the germline V gene, CDR1 is DFQATT and CDR2 is SNEGSKA (reference sequence).

The CDR3 nucleotides read TGCAGTGCTAGAGGGGGGACAGGGGATCAGCCCCAGCATTTT. This translates into CSARGGTGDQPQHF. The chain carries TRBV20-1 and TRBJ1-5, with TRBD1 matching 10 bases. Looked up from germline, CDR1 is DFQATT and CDR2 is SNEGSKA (reference sequence). J gave up 5 bases and V 1 base, and 2 bases lay outside the gene matches. The CDR3 consists of 14 residues.

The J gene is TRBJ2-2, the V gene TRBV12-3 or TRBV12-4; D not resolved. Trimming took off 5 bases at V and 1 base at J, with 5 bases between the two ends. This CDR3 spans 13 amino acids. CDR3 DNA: TGTGCCAGCAGTCCTCAGAACACCGGGGAGCTGTTTTTT. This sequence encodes CASSPQNTGELFF.

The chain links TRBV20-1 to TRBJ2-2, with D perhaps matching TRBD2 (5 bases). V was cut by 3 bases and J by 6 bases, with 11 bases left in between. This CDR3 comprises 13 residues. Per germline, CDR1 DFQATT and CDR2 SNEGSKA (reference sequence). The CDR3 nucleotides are TGCAGTGCTAGTAAGGGAGTCGCCGGGGAGCTGTTTTTT. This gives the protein CSASKGVAGELFF.

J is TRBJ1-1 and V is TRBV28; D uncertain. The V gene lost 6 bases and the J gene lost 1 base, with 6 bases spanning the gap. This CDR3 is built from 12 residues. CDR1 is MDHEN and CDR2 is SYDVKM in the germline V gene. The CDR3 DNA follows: TGTGCCAGCAGACCTCCGAACACTGAAGCTTTCTTT. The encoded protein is CASRPPNTEAFF. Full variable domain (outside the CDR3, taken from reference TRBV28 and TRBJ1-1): DVKVTQSSRYLVKRTGEKVFLECVQDMDHENMFWYRQDPGLGLRLIYFSYDVKMKEKGDIPEGYSVSREKKERFSLILESASTNQTSMYLCASRPPNTEAFFGQGTRLTVV.

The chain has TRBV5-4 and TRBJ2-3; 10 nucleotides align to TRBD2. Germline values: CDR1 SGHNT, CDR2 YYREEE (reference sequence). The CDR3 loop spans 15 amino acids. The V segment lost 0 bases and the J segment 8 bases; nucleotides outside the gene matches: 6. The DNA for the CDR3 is TGTGCCAGCAGCTTGGCGGCTAGCGGGGGCGGTACGCAGTATTTT. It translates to CASSLAASGGGTQYF.

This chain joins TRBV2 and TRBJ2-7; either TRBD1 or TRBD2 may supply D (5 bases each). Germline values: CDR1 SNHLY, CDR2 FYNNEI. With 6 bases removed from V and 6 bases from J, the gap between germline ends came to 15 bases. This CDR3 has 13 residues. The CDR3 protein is CASSRDAEAEQYF. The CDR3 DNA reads TGTGCCAGCAGCCGGGACGCTGAGGCCGAGCAGTACTTC.

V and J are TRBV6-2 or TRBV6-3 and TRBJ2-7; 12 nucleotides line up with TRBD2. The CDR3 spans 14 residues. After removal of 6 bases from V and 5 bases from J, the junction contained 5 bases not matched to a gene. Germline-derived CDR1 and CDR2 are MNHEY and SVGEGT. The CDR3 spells CASRTSGRTHEQYF. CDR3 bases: TGTGCCAGCAGGACTAGCGGGAGAACCCACGAGCAGTACTTC.

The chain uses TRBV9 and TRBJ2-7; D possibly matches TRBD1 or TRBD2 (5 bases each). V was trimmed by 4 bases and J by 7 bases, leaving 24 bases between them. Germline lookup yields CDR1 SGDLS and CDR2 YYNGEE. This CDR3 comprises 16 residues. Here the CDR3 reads CASSIEPGRSLREQYF. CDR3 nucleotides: TGTGCCAGCAGCATCGAACCGGGACGGTCCCTGAGGGAGCAGTACTTC. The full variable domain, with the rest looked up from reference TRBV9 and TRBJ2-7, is DSGVTQTPKHLITATGQRVTLRCSPRSGDLSVYWYQQSLDQGLQFLIQYYNGEERAKGNILERFSAQQFPDLHSELNLSSLELGDSALYFCASSIEPGRSLREQYFGPGTRLTVT.

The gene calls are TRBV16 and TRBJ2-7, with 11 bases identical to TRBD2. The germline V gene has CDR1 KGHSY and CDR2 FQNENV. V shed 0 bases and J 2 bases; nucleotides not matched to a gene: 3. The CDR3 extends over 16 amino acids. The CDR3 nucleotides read TGTGCCAGCAGCCAATCTGGGACTAGCGGTGCCTACGAGCAGTACTTC. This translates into CASSQSGTSGAYEQYF. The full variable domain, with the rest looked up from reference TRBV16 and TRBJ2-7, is GEEVAQTPKHLVRGEGQKAKLYCAPIKGHSYVFWYQQVLKNEFKFLISFQNENVFDETGMPKERFSAKCLPNSPCSLEIQATKLEDSAVYFCASSQSGTSGAYEQYFGPGTRLTVT.